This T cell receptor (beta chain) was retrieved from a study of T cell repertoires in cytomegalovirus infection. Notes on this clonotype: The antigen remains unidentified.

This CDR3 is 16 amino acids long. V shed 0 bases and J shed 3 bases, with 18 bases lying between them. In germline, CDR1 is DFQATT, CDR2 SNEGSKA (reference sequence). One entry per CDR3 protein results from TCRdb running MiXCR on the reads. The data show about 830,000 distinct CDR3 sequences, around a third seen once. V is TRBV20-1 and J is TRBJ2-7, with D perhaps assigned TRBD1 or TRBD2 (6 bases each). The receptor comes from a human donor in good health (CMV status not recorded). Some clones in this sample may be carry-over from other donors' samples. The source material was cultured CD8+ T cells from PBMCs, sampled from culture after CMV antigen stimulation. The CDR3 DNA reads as TGCAGTGCTAGAGACCCGAGGGGGGTCACCATCTACGAGCAGTACTTC. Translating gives CSARDPRGVTIYEQYF.